This TCR beta chain was recorded in a study of cytomegalovirus exposure and HLA in healthy donors. Study-wide points: The authors enumerated roughly 160 TCR beta chains as linked to cytomegalovirus. The tendency of first-cohort TCR clusters to co-occur in the 120 or so validation repertoires was the finding of a later analysis. As was reported, the classifier diagnosed cytomegalovirus status with high specificity and sensitivity.

As concerns this clone: What it binds is not known.

Profiled with immunoSEQ multiplex PCR; TCRdb holds only in-frame clones, not every one. The sample has around 250,000 clones; nearly 90% are singletons. The study drew the donors from its roughly 120-subject validation cohort, separate from the approximately 700-subject first cohort. Sequences were obtained from PBMCs. This sequence originates from a woman younger than 30 in good health and CMV-seronegative.

The CDR3 DNA sequence: TGTGCCAGCAGCTTGGCACAGGGCTACAATGAGCAGTTCTTC. This codes for CASSLAQGYNEQFF. The gene calls are TRBV5-5 and TRBJ2-1, with D maybe TRBD1 (6 bases). CDR3 length: 14 amino acids. Trimming shortened V by 0 bases and J by 3 bases, and 7 bases separated the two germline ends. Germline V gene sequence: CDR1 SGHKS, CDR2 YYEKEE (reference sequence).